This TCR beta chain was retrieved from a study of regulatory T cells in long-lasting Graves disease. Broader study findings: The study found lower TCR diversity in persistent Graves' patients than in newly diagnosed ones. The persistent group shared about 2,500 public clonotypes, more than the 850 to 1,000 shared by new patients.

CDR3 regions were amplified by Arm-PCR using iRepertoire HTBI primers to build TCR beta libraries. TCRdb called the multiplex PCR reads again in MiXCR, with one record for every CDR3 protein. The table lists 300,000 to 500,000 distinct CDR3 sequences, less than 25% of them singletons, with less than 25% in the top ten. As regards this clonotype: Its cognate antigen is unknown.

In germline, CDR1 is SGHDT, CDR2 YYEEEE. Trimming removed 2 bases at V and 6 bases at J, with 8 bases between. There are 13 residues in the CDR3. Specified time point: persistent/refractory GD, antithyroid drugs over 5 years with positive TRAb. From RNA extracted from PBMCs, the TCR library was made. The sample consisted of peripheral blood mononuclear cells (PBMCs), taken when the disease was refractory, from a patient treated with antithyroid drugs. The chain combines TRBV5-6 with TRBJ2-2; no firm D call. The TCR originated in a female donor with Graves disease. The CDR3 DNA is TGTGCCAGCAGCTTAAGCTTTTCCGGGGAGCTGTTTTTT. Its protein product is CASSLSFSGELFF. Using reference TRBV5-6 and TRBJ2-2 for the parts outside the CDR3, the full variable domain is DAGVTQSPTHLIKTRGQQVTLRCSPKSGHDTVSWYQQALGQGPQFIFQYYEEEERQRGNFPDRFSGHQFPNYSSELNVNALLLGDSALYLCASSLSFSGELFFGEGSRLTVL.